This TCR beta chain comes out of a study of patients and donors after allogeneic stem cell transplantation. TCRdb passed the RT-PCR reads through MiXCR, listing each CDR3 protein once. Among about a million distinct CDR3 sequences listed, roughly 18% were seen once. Trimming removed 9 bases from V and 6 bases from J, with 15 bases in between. Germline CDR1 is KGHDR and CDR2 is SFDVKD. There are 13 residues in the CDR3. Only a few counts were recorded for this clonotype. Sequenced sample: blood, either unsorted or a sorted T cell fraction (not recorded which). This rearrangement joins TRBV24-1 to TRBJ2-3; the D gene is possibly TRBD2 (5 bases). This receptor was identified in a human donor who was either an allogeneic HSCT recipient or a stem cell or donor lymphocyte infusion donor (not recorded which). It is not recorded whose cells these are; they may come from a transplant donor. The CDR3 protein is CATAVGVRDTQYF. The CDR3 nucleotides are TGTGCCACCGCCGTCGGGGTGCGGGATACGCAGTATTTT.